Listed below are T cell receptor beta chains from one sample, sequenced in a study of monozygotic twins with inflammatory bowel disease. Reprocessing the 5' RACE reads, TCRdb reports a single entry for every CDR3 protein and omits DNA. This table holds some 300,000 distinct CDR3 sequences. The sequencing sample was made of blood. These TCRs come from a human donor with ulcerative colitis or Crohn's disease, or a healthy co-twin of an affected twin (not recorded which). Both conserved end residues are part of each CDR3.

J: TRBJ2-2
length: 14
V: TRBV12-3/TRBV12-4
CDR3: CASTGLANTGELFF

J: TRBJ1-6
length: 12
V: TRBV5-1
CDR3: CASSPRGSPLHF

J: TRBJ2-5
length: 12
V: TRBV6-6
CDR3: CASRPRTETQYF

J: TRBJ2-2
length: 12
V: TRBV30
CDR3: CARDKGTGELFF

J: TRBJ2-1
length: 15
V: TRBV7-6
CDR3: CASSLEGTGRNEQFF

J: TRBJ2-2
length: 14
V: TRBV29-1
CDR3: CSGTETGAAGELFF

J: TRBJ2-2
length: 14
V: TRBV7-9
CDR3: CASTGGSNTGELFF

J: TRBJ2-7
length: 15
V: TRBV4-3
CDR3: CASSQWRGASYEQYF

J: TRBJ1-2
length: 16
V: TRBV11-2
CDR3: CASSLDNLLGSHGYTF

J: TRBJ1-5
length: 14
V: TRBV19
CDR3: CASRQKLSNQPQHF

J: TRBJ2-3
length: 16
V: TRBV27
CDR3: CASSLLAGGHTDTQYF

J: TRBJ1-5
length: 14
V: TRBV12-3/TRBV12-4
CDR3: CASSLRREGQPQHF

J: TRBJ1-5
length: 17
V: TRBV19
CDR3: CASSIRRGQGFDQPQHF

J: TRBJ2-5
length: 17
V: TRBV20-1
CDR3: CSARGLAGGQFPETQYF

J: TRBJ2-4
length: 20
V: TRBV4-2
CDR3: CASSQDRGSLTSLAKNIQYF

J: TRBJ2-7
length: 16
V: TRBV5-1
CDR3: CASSASTGANSYEQYF

J: TRBJ1-6
length: 14
V: TRBV12-3/TRBV12-4
CDR3: CASSMTGGNSPLHF